These 21 T cell receptor beta chains originate from one sample sequenced in a study of CD8+CD57+ T cells in acquired aplastic anemia listed by TCRdb under 2018. Instrument on record: Illumina HiSeq 2000. Profiling of TCR beta VDJ combinations and CDR3 sequences used genomic DNA as the template. In-frame beta chains were kept once TCRdb had trimmed the public reads at Q25 with fastp and called clones with MiXCR. Records with the same CDR3 protein are collapsed into one entry carrying the most frequent genes and DNA. Here the sample has about 160,000 distinct CDR3 sequences; 40% to 60% occur a single time. Together, the top ten hold about 31% of the sample. Flow cytometry had shown CD8+CD57+ cell expansion in the patients selected for sequencing. Sequencing used sorted CD4+, CD8+, or CD8+CD57+ T cells (not recorded which) from PBMCs. These receptors came from a human donor with aplastic anemia.

The count of this clonotype is one. A junction end diverges from the germline sequence, so it may reflect a read error. The chain couples TRBV11-3 to TRBJ2-7; D is uncertain. The germline CDR1 and CDR2 sequences are SGHNT and YENEEA. The CDR3 has 14 amino acids. In DNA form, the CDR3 reads TGTGCCAGCAGCCCCCACCCCCTGCATGTCGAGCCGTACTTC. Its translation is CASSPHPLHVEPYF.

This clonotype occurred a few times. This rearrangement joins TRBV19 to TRBJ2-7; 9 bases agree with TRBD2. The CDR3 runs 15 residues. The ends lost 3 bases at V and 1 base at J; junction bases unmatched: 4. The V gene's germline CDR1 is LNHDA and CDR2 SQIVND (reference sequence). CDR3 coding DNA: TGTGCCAGTAGTATCCTAGCGGGATCGTCCTACGAGCAGTACTTC. Its protein product is CASSILAGSSYEQYF.

This clonotype was picked up many times. The chain is built from TRBV5-6 and TRBJ2-1; D unresolved. Germline values: CDR1 SGHDT, CDR2 YYEEEE. This CDR3 is built from 13 residues. The V and J ends lost 2 bases and 9 bases respectively, with 12 bases between them. This CDR3 reads CASSFGGVAEQFF. CDR3 bases: TGTGCCAGCAGCTTTGGTGGGGTGGCTGAGCAGTTCTTC.

The gene calls are TRBV29-1 and TRBJ1-2, with a weak D call TRBD1 (5 bases). V was cut by 1 base and J by 5 bases, with 14 bases left in between. Germline lookup yields CDR1 SQVTM and CDR2 ANQGSEA. The CDR3 covers 14 residues. The CDR3 is CSVEASDRGYGYTF. DNA of the CDR3: TGCAGCGTTGAAGCCTCAGACAGAGGATATGGCTACACCTTC.

The V and J genes are TRBV10-3 and TRBJ2-1; the D call may be TRBD1 or TRBD2 (6 bases each). CDR3 length equals 15 residues. Trimming shortened V by 6 bases and J by 6 bases, and 18 bases separated the two germline ends. Germline V gene lookup returns CDR1 ENHRY and CDR2 SYGVKD. The CDR3 is CAISGGDRSGNEQFF. The CDR3 region has the DNA TGTGCCATCAGCGGGGGAGACAGGTCTGGCAATGAGCAGTTCTTC.

This clonotype was observed a handful of times. The chain has TRBV25-1 and TRBJ2-3, with D unclear. Between the trimmed V and J ends, which lost 4 bases and 5 bases, there was a span of 13 bases. CDR1 is MGHDK, CDR2 SYGVNS, per germline. The CDR3 totals 14 residues. CDR3 sequence reads: CASSAMMGGDTQYF. The CDR3, as DNA: TGTGCCAGCAGTGCGATGATGGGTGGAGATACGCAGTATTTT.

This clonotype was counted ten times or more. Sequence at one end of the junction differs from germline and may be a read error. The CDR3 region is CASGLASYEQYF. In nucleotides, the CDR3 is TGTGCCAGCGGCTTGGCGTCCTACGAGCAGTACTTC. The chain has TRBV7-9 and TRBJ2-7, with no clear D. Germline values: CDR1 SEHNR, CDR2 FQNEAQ (reference sequence). The CDR3 contains 12 residues. Full variable domain (rest looked up from reference TRBV7-9 and TRBJ2-7): DTGVSQNPRHKITKRGQNVTFRCDPISEHNRLYWYRQTLGQGPEFLTYFQNEAQLEKSRLLSDRFSAERPKGSFSTLEIQRTEQGDSAMYLCASGLASYEQYFGPGTRLTVT.

Concerning this clonotype: This could be a read error, since a much larger clone is one nucleotide away. A read error is likely, as this CDR3 ends without the conserved phenylalanine or tryptophan. The V and J genes are TRBV5-6 and TRBJ2-2, with 7 bases matching TRBD1. The germline V gene has CDR1 SGHDT and CDR2 YYEEEE. Trimming took 2 bases from V and 1 from J; bases not matched to a gene: 5. The CDR3 length is 16 residues. CDR3 DNA: TGTGCCAGCAGCTTAGGGACAGCTATGAACACCGGGGAGCTGTTTTAT. The encoded protein is CASSLGTAMNTGELFY.

This clonotype was observed a few times. The rearrangement joins TRBV27 to TRBJ2-5; 7 bases are shared with TRBD1. Looked up from germline, CDR1 is MNHEY and CDR2 is SMNVEV (reference sequence). V gave up 2 bases and J gave up 3 bases; unmatched junction bases: 3. This CDR3 has 14 residues. CDR3 amino acids: CASSLTGTEETQYF. Here the CDR3 DNA reads TGTGCCAGCAGTTTAACCGGGACAGAAGAGACCCAGTACTTC.

This chain connects TRBV20-1 to TRBJ1-1; 7 nucleotides match TRBD1. Germline CDR1 and CDR2: DFQATT and SNEGSKA (reference sequence). This CDR3 spans 10 amino acids. V was pared by 5 bases and J by 11 bases, with 5 bases of the junction left unmatched. The DNA of the CDR3 is TGCAGTGCTGACAGGGAGACGGCTTTCTTT. It specifies CSADRETAFF.

In this sample, this clonotype turned up a few times. This chain joins TRBV2 and TRBJ1-6; 9 nucleotides agree with TRBD1. In germline, CDR1 is SNHLY, CDR2 FYNNEI. Unmatched junction bases numbered 2, after V lost 7 bases and J lost 7 bases. The CDR3 extends over 13 amino acids. In DNA form, the CDR3 reads TGTGCCAGCATAGGGACAGGGAATTCACCCCTCCACTTT. Translation gives CASIGTGNSPLHF.

CDR3 protein: CSAHQTGRSYEQYF. The DNA for the CDR3 is TGCAGTGCTCATCAGACGGGGAGATCCTACGAGCAGTACTTC. This chain connects TRBV20-1 to TRBJ2-7, with TRBD2 as a possible D gene (5 bases). The CDR3 totals 14 residues. The germline V gene encodes CDR1 DFQATT and CDR2 SNEGSKA (reference sequence). The V and J ends lost 5 bases and 1 base respectively, with 15 bases between them.

The rearrangement uses TRBV2 and TRBJ2-1, with 10 bases identical to TRBD1. With 5 bases clipped from V and 7 bases from J, the junction kept 8 bases outside the gene matches. CDR1 is SNHLY and CDR2 is FYNNEI in the germline V gene. The CDR3 has 15 residues. CDR3 protein: CASSMGQGRKNEQFF. CDR3 nucleotide sequence: TGTGCCAGCAGTATGGGACAGGGGCGAAAAAATGAGCAGTTCTTC. The full variable domain, in which reference TRBV2 and TRBJ2-1 provide the parts outside the CDR3, is EPEVTQTPSHQVTQMGQEVILRCVPISNHLYFYWYRQILGQKVEFLVSFYNNEISEKSEIFDDQFSVERPDGSNFTLKIRSTKLEDSAMYFCASSMGQGRKNEQFFGPGTRLTVL.

Written as DNA, the CDR3 is TGTGCCAGCAGCTTAGTCAGAACTTATGGTCTGTACTTC. Encoded protein: CASSLVRTYGLYF. The chain uses TRBV7-2 and TRBJ2-7; D gene ambiguous. Germline V gene sequence: CDR1 SGHTA, CDR2 FQGNSA. This CDR3 comprises 13 residues. V dropped 1 base and J dropped 12 bases, with 16 bases sitting between them.

This chain uses TRBV30 with TRBJ1-2, with D possibly being TRBD1 (6 bases). Germline V lookup: CDR1 GTSNPN, CDR2 SVGIG (reference sequence). Trimming shortened V by 1 base and J by 2 bases, and 8 bases separated the two germline ends. This CDR3 spans 13 amino acids. The CDR3 coding sequence is TGTGCCTGGAGTGATACAGGGAACTATGGCTACACCTTC. It yields the protein CAWSDTGNYGYTF.

This clonotype was observed at least ten times. The genes are TRBV5-1 and TRBJ2-1; no definite D call. The CDR3 contains 12 residues. Germline CDR1 SGHRS, CDR2 YFSETQ. The V gene lost 6 bases and the J gene lost 5 bases, with 9 bases spanning the gap. CDR3 DNA sequence: TGCGCCAGCATGGGTCGGGACAATGAGCAGTTCTTC. It translates to CASMGRDNEQFF.

The chain couples TRBV7-2 to TRBJ2-7, with 9 bases matching TRBD1. The CDR3 has 12 amino acids. CDR1 and CDR2 from the germline V gene are SGHTA and FQGNSA. CDR3 sequence: CARRMTGGEQYF. The DNA of the CDR3 is TGTGCTAGAAGGATGACAGGGGGCGAGCAGTACTTC. The full variable domain, rest sourced from reference TRBV7-2 and TRBJ2-7, is GAGVSQSPSNKVTEKGKDVELRCDPISGHTALYWYRQSLGQGLEFLIYFQGNSAPDKSGLPSDRFSAERTGGSVSTLTIQRTQQEDSAVYLCARRMTGGEQYFGPGTRLTVT.

The sample holds one count of this clonotype. The rearrangement joins TRBV7-2 to TRBJ2-7; possibly TRBD2 for D (5 bases). Germline V gene lookup returns CDR1 SGHTA and CDR2 FQGNSA. V was pared by 5 bases and J by 2 bases, with 13 bases between. This CDR3 has 14 amino acids. The CDR3 nucleotides read TGTGCCAGCAGCCAAGCGGTCATGACCTACGAGCAGTACTTC. Its translation: CASSQAVMTYEQYF.

This clonotype was observed many times. The chain uses TRBV5-4 and TRBJ2-1, with TRBD2 matching over 11 bases. V dropped 0 bases and J dropped 2; count of bases not matched to a gene: 7. The CDR3 loop spans 18 amino acids. CDR1 is SGHNT and CDR2 is YYREEE in the germline V gene (reference sequence). Written as DNA, the CDR3 is TGTGCCAGCAGCTTGGAGCCTCCGGGACTAGCGGCCTACAATGAGCAGTTCTTC. Protein: CASSLEPPGLAAYNEQFF.

CDR3 protein: CASSARDGITPTLNEKLFF. The CDR3 coding sequence is TGTGCCAGCAGCGCACGGGACGGCATTACCCCAACCCTTAATGAAAAACTGTTTTTT. The chain has TRBV11-2 and TRBJ1-4; the D gene is possibly TRBD1 (5 bases). This CDR3 region has 19 residues. With 5 bases removed from V and 4 bases from J, the gap between germline ends came to 26 bases. The germline V gene has CDR1 SGHAT and CDR2 FQNNGV.

The rearrangement links TRBV2 to TRBJ2-3; 9 bases fit TRBD1. Germline lookup yields CDR1 SNHLY and CDR2 FYNNEI. V lost 6 bases to trimming and J lost 1 base; unmatched junction nucleotides: 5. The CDR3 extends over 15 amino acids. Written as DNA, the CDR3 is TGTGCCAGCAGGAAGGACAGGGGCGGCACAGATACGCAGTATTTT. It translates to CASRKDRGGTDTQYF.